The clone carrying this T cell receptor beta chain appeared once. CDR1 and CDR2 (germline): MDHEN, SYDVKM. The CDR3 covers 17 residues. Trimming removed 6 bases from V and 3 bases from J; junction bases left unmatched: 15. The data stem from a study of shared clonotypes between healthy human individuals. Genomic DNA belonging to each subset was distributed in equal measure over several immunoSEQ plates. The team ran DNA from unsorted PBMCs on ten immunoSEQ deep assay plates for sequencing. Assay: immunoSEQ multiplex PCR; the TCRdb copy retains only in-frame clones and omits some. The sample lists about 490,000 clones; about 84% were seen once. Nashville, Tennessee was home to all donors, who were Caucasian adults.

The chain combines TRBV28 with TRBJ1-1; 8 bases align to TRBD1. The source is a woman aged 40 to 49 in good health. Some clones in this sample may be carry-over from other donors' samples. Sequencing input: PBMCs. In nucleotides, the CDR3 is TGTGCCAGCAGCTACCATCAGGGGGCCTCTGGGGACACTGAAGCTTTCTTT. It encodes CASSYHQGASGDTEAFF.